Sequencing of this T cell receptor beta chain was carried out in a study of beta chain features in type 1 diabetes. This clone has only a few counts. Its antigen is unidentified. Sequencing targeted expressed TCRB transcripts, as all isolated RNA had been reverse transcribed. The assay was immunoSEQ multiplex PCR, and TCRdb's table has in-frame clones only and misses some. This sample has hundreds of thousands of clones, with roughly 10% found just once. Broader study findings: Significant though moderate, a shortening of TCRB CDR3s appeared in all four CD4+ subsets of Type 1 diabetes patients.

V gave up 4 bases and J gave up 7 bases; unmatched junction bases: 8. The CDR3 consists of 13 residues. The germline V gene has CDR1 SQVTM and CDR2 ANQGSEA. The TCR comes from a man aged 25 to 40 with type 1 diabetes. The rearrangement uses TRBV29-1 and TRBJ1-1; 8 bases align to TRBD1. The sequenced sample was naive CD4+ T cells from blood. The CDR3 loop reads CSVAGQGYNEAFF. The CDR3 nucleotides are TGCAGCGTTGCTGGACAGGGCTATAATGAAGCTTTCTTT.